The rows below give T cell receptor beta chains drawn from one sample of a study of cytomegalovirus exposure and HLA in healthy donors. Assay: immunoSEQ multiplex PCR; the TCRdb copy retains only in-frame clones and omits some. Of over 150,000 clones in the sample, 65% to 90% were seen once. The source material was PBMCs. The receptors originated from a girl aged 2 to 10 in good health and CMV-seropositive. The conserved cysteine and the conserved F or W are not part of the CDR3 here. The D gene is left open where the match is weak.

V: TRBV5-1; D: .; J: .; CDR3: ASRSWTAYEQY
V: TRBV18; D: .; J: TRBJ1-1; CDR3: ASSPPGQMNTEAF
V: TRBV4-2; D: TRBD2; J: TRBJ2-7; CDR3: ASSQDFVGLAINTYEQY
V: TRBV6-1; D: .; J: TRBJ1-4; CDR3: ASSEYRSSKLF
V: TRBV19; D: .; J: TRBJ2-7; CDR3: ASSISTAYEQY
V: TRBV9; D: TRBD2; J: TRBJ2-3; CDR3: ASSVGAGGPSDTQY
V: TRBV11-2; D: .; J: TRBJ2-1; CDR3: ASSLVRGSYNEQF
V: TRBV12-5; D: .; J: TRBJ2-1; CDR3: ASGLDKYEQF
V: TRBV7-8; D: .; J: TRBJ1-2; CDR3: ASSSDIRVDYGYT
V: TRBV9; D: .; J: TRBJ2-1; CDR3: ASSASGRGSSYNEQF
V: TRBV5-1; D: TRBD2; J: TRBJ2-2; CDR3: ASSLSVGRGTGELF
V: TRBV5-1; D: .; J: TRBJ2-3; CDR3: ASSLASGTDTQY
V: TRBV10-3; D: .; J: TRBJ2-3; CDR3: AIRERSSTDTQY
V: TRBV2; D: .; J: TRBJ1-1; CDR3: ASSPLGTGTEAF